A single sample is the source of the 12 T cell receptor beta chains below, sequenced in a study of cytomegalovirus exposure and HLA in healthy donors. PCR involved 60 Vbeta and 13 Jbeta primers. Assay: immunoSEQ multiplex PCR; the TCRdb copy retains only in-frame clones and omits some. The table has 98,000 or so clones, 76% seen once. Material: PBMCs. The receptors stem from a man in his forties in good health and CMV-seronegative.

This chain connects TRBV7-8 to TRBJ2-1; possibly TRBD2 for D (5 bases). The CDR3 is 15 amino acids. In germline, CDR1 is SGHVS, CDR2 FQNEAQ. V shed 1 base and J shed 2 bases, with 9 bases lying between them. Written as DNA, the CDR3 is TGTGCCAGCAGCTTAGACGCGGGCACCTACAATGAGCAGTTCTTC. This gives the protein CASSLDAGTYNEQFF.

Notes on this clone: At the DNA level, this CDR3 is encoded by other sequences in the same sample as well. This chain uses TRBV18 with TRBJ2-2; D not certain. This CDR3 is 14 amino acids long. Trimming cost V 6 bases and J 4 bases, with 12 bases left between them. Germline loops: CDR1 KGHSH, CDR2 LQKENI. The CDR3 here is CASSPSSGTGELFF. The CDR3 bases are TGTGCCAGCTCGCCCTCCTCAGGCACCGGGGAGCTGTTTTTT.

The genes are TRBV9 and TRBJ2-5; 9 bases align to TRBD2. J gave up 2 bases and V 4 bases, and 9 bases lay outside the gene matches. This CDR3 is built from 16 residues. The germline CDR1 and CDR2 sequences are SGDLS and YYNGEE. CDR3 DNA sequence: TGTGCCAGCAGCCAAGATAGCGGGGGTCTACAAGAGACCCAGTACTTC. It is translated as CASSQDSGGLQETQYF.

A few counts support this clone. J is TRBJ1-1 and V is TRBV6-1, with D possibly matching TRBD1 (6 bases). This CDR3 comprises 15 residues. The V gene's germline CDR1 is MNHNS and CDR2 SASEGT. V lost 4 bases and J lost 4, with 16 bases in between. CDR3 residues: CASSAPGHIFTEAFF. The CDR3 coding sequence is TGTGCCAGCAGTGCCCCGGGACATATTTTCACTGAAGCTTTCTTT.

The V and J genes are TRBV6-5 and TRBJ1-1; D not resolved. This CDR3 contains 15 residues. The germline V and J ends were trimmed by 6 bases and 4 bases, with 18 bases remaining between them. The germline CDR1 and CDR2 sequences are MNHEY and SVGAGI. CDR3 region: CASSRSGVAITEAFF. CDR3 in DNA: TGTGCCAGCAGCCGCAGTGGAGTGGCTATCACTGAAGCTTTCTTT.

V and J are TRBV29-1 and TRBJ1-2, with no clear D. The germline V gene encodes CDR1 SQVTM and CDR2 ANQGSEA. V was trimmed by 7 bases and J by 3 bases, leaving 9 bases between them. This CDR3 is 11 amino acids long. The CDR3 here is CSGREDYGYTF. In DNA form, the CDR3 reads TGCAGCGGACGGGAGGACTATGGCTACACCTTC.

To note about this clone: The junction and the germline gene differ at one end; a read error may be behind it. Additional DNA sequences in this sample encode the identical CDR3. CDR3 sequence (DNA): TGTGCCAGCAGCTTAGGGGACCTCAGGGGCTCTGAGGCTTTCTTT. It is translated as CASSLGDLRGSEAFF. This rearrangement joins TRBV7-9 to TRBJ1-1, with D maybe TRBD1 (6 bases). The germline CDR1 and CDR2 sequences are SEHNR and FQNEAQ (reference sequence). The CDR3 is 15 residues long.

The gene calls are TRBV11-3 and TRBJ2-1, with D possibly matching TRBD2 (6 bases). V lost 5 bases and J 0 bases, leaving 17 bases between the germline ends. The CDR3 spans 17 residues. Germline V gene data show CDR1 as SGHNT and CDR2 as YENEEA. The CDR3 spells CASSPRSTRSSYNEQFF. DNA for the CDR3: TGTGCCAGCAGCCCCCGCTCGACTAGAAGCTCCTACAATGAGCAGTTCTTC.

CDR3 bases: TGCGCCAGCAGCCAAGATCGTGCCAGTCATTCACCCCTCCACTTT. This encodes CASSQDRASHSPLHF. The J gene is TRBJ1-6, the V gene TRBV4-3, with D uncertain. The CDR3 runs to 15 residues. Germline V lookup: CDR1 LGHNA, CDR2 YSLEER. V was clipped by 0 bases and J by 8 bases, with 11 bases between them.

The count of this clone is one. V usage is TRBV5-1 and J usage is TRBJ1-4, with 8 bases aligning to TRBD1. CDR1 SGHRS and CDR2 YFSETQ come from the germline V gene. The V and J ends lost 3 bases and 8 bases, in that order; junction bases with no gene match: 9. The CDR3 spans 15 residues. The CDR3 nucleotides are TGCGCCAGCAGCTGGCAGGACAGGGCGAGGGAAAAACTGTTTTTT. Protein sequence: CASSWQDRAREKLFF.

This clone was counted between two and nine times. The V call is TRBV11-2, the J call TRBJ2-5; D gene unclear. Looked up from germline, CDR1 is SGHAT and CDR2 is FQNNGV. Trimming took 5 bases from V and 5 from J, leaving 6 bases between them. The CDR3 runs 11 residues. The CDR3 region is CASSLGETQYF. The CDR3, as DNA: TGTGCCAGCAGCCTCGGGGAGACCCAGTACTTC.

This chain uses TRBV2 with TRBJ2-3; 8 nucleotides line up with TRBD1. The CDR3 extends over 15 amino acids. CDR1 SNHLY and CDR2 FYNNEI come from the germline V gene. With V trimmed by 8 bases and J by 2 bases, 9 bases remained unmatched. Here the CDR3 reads CASQMTGVPTDTQYF. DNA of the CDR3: TGTGCCAGCCAGATGACAGGGGTTCCCACAGATACGCAGTATTTT.